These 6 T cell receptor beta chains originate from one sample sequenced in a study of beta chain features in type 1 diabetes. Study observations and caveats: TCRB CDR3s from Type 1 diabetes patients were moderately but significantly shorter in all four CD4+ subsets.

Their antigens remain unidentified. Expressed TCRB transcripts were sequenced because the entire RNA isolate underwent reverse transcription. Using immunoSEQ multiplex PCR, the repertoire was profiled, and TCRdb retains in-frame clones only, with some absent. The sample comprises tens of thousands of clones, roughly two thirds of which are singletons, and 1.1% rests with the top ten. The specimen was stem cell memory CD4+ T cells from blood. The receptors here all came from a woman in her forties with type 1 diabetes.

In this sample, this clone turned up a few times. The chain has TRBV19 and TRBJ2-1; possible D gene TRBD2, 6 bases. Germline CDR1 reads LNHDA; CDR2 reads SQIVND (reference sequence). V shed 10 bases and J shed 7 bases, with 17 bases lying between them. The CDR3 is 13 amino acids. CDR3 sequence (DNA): TGTGCCACCACCGGGGGAATGGCGAATGAGCAGTTCTTC. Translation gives CATTGGMANEQFF.

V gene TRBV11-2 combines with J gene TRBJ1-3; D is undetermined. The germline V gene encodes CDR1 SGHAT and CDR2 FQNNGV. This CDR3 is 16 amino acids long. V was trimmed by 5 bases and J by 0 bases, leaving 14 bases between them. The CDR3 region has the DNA TGTGCCAGCAGCCTCCACACAGACCCCTCTGGAAACACCATATATTTT. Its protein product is CASSLHTDPSGNTIYF.

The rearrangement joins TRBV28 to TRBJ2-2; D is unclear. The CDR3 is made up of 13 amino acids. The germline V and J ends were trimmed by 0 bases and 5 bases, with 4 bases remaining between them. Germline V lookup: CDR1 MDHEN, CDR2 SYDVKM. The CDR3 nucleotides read TGTGCCAGCAGTTTATGGACTACCGGGGAGCTGTTTTTT. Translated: CASSLWTTGELFF.

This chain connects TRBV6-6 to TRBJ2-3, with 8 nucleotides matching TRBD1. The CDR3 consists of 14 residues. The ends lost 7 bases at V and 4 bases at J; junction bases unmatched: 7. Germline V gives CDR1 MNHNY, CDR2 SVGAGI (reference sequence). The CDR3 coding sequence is TGTGCCAGCAACCGGGACAGGCTCCCAGATACGCAGTATTTT. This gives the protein CASNRDRLPDTQYF.

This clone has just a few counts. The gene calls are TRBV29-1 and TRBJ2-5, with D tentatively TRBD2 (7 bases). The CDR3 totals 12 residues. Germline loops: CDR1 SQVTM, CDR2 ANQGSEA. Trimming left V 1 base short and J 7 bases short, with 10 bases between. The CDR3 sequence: CSVEAGEGTQYF. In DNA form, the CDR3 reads TGCAGCGTTGAAGCAGGGGAGGGGACCCAGTACTTC.

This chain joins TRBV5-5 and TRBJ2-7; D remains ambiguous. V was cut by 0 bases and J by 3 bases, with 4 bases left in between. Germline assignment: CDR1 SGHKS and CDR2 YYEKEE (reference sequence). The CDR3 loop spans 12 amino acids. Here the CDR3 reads CASSLGLYEQYF. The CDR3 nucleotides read TGTGCCAGCAGCTTGGGGCTCTACGAGCAGTACTTC.